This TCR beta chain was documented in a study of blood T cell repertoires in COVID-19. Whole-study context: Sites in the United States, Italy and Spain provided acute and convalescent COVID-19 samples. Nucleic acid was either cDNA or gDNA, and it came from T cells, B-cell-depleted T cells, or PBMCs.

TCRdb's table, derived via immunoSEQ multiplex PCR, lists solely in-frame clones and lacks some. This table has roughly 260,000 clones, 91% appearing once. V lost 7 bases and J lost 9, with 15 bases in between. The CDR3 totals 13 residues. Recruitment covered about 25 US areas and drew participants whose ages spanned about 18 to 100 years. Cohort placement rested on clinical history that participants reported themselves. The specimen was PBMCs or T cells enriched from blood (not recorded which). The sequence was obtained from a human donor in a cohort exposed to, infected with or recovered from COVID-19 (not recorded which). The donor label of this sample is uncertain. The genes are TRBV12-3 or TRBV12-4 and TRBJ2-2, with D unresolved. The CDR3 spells CASIPGSARELFF. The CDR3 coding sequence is TGTGCCAGCATCCCTGGGTCAGCGAGGGAGCTGTTTTTT.